This passage covers 18 T cell receptor beta chains from one sample sequenced in a study of cytomegalovirus exposure and HLA in healthy donors. The study ran its PCR with 60 Vbeta and 13 Jbeta primers. The protocol was immunoSEQ multiplex PCR, while the TCRdb copy is restricted to in-frame clones and leaves out a portion. The table records roughly 100,000 clones, 76% of them present only once. Sequenced: PBMCs. The receptors here all came from a man between 35 and 55 years old in good health and CMV-seronegative.

V gene TRBV5-5 combines with J gene TRBJ1-1, with D possibly TRBD1 on 6 matching bases. V dropped 1 base and J dropped 1 base, with 20 bases sitting between them. The CDR3 runs to 18 residues. Germline loops: CDR1 SGHKS, CDR2 YYEKEE (reference sequence). CDR3 sequence: CASSLKSGGQNRNTEAFF. In nucleotides, the CDR3 is TGTGCCAGCAGCTTGAAATCCGGAGGACAGAATAGGAACACTGAAGCTTTCTTT.

This clone was seen a handful of times. The genes are TRBV19 and TRBJ2-7; a possible D gene is TRBD2 (6 bases). Germline CDR1 is LNHDA and CDR2 is SQIVND (reference sequence). The CDR3 spans 13 residues. V was shortened by 10 bases and J by 3 bases, with 16 bases between the two germline ends. CDR3 protein: CATSRGINYEQYF. For the CDR3, the DNA is TGTGCCACCAGTCGGGGGATAAACTACGAGCAGTACTTC.

The rearrangement links TRBV7-9 to TRBJ2-7; D may be TRBD1 (5 bases). CDR1 is SEHNR and CDR2 is FQNEAQ in the germline V gene (reference sequence). The CDR3 is 15 residues long. V lost 3 bases and J lost 0, with 12 bases in between. CDR3 residues: CASSFRQGSSYEQYF. Here the CDR3 DNA reads TGTGCCAGCAGCTTTCGTCAGGGAAGCTCCTACGAGCAGTACTTC.

The genes are TRBV4-2 and TRBJ2-2, with 8 bases aligning to TRBD2. The CDR3 runs to 17 residues. Trimming took 1 base from V and 3 from J; bases not matched to a gene: 7. From germline, CDR1 is LGHNA and CDR2 YNFKEQ. CDR3 in amino acids: CASSQARGTRDTGELFF. CDR3 nucleotide sequence: TGTGCCAGCAGCCAAGCACGGGGGACTAGGGACACCGGGGAGCTGTTTTTT.

This CDR3 reads CASSGDSHGANVLTF. The CDR3 DNA follows: TGTGCCAGCAGCGGCGACAGTCACGGGGCCAACGTCCTGACTTTC. V is TRBV6-6 and J is TRBJ2-6, with D possibly matching TRBD1 (5 bases). Germline V lookup: CDR1 MNHNY, CDR2 SVGAGI (reference sequence). V shed 6 bases and J shed 4 bases, with 13 bases lying between them. This CDR3 comprises 15 residues.

There are a few counts of this clone. The chain is built from TRBV30 and TRBJ1-2; D uncertain. CDR1 is GTSNPN, CDR2 SVGIG, per germline (reference sequence). This CDR3 is 12 amino acids long. V lost 2 bases to trimming and J lost 1 base, with 5 bases between them. CDR3 DNA sequence: TGTGCCTGGAGTTTCAGTAACTATGGCTACACCTTC. This encodes CAWSFSNYGYTF.

V is TRBV4-1 and J is TRBJ1-2, with 7 bases fitting TRBD1. V lost 3 bases and J lost 2; bases outside the gene matches: 6. In germline, CDR1 is MGHRA, CDR2 YSYEKL. The CDR3 loop spans 15 amino acids. The CDR3 DNA follows: TGCGCCAGCAGCCACTCCGGGACAGAGAACTATGGCTACACCTTC. This sequence encodes CASSHSGTENYGYTF.

V and J are TRBV30 and TRBJ2-5; unclear D gene. The J call is doubtful: the DNA matches TRBJ2-7 better. CDR3 length: 12 amino acids. CDR1 is GTSNPN, CDR2 SVGIG, per germline (reference sequence). The CDR3 loop is CAWKRRGYEQYF. The CDR3 bases are TGTGCCTGGAAACGGAGAGGTTACGAGCAGTACTTC.

The genes are TRBV6-5 and TRBJ1-1; D not resolved. The CDR3 is 13 amino acids. The V end lost 6 bases, the J end lost 1 base, and 9 bases lay between the germline ends. Germline loops: CDR1 MNHEY, CDR2 SVGAGI. CDR3 loop: CASSSLTNTEAFF. In nucleotides, the CDR3 is TGTGCCAGCAGCTCTCTAACGAACACTGAAGCTTTCTTT.

This sequence joins TRBV5-1 and TRBJ1-1; 10 bases are shared with TRBD1. The CDR3 totals 15 residues. Trimming cost V 4 bases and J 3 bases; bases outside gene matches: 6. Germline CDR1 SGHRS, CDR2 YFSETQ. CDR3 residues: CASSRRGTGDTEAFF. The CDR3, as DNA: TGCGCCAGCAGCCGAAGGGGGACAGGGGACACTGAAGCTTTCTTT.

The CDR3 DNA reads as TGTGCCAGCTCACCACCGTACAGGAGCACAGATACGCAGTATTTT. Translation: CASSPPYRSTDTQYF. The chain couples TRBV18 to TRBJ2-3; weak D call: TRBD1 (5 bases). The CDR3 length is 15 residues. Germline CDR1 reads KGHSH; CDR2 reads LQKENI. V shed 0 bases and J shed 0 bases, with 7 bases lying between them.

In its sample, this clone was seen a few times. This chain connects TRBV15 to TRBJ1-4; D may be TRBD1 (6 bases). The germline V gene has CDR1 LNHNV and CDR2 YYDKDF (reference sequence). V was pared by 0 bases and J by 5 bases, with 13 bases between. The CDR3 has 16 amino acids. CDR3 in DNA: TGTGCCACCAGCAGAGAACGGAGACAGGCGAATGAAAAACTGTTTTTT. This sequence encodes CATSRERRQANEKLFF.

J is TRBJ1-1 and V is TRBV28; 7 bases are a match to TRBD1. Germline trimming cut 10 bases from V and 4 bases from J; bases unmatched to any gene: 9. This CDR3 is built from 13 residues. Germline CDR1 is MDHEN and CDR2 is SYDVKM. In DNA form, the CDR3 reads TGTGCCATAACCAGGGGGAGTAGCACTGAAGCTTTCTTT. Amino acids: CAITRGSSTEAFF.

V and J are TRBV6-6 and TRBJ2-5; no definite D call. This CDR3 spans 13 amino acids. Germline values: CDR1 MNHNY, CDR2 SVGAGI (reference sequence). The germline V and J ends were trimmed by 6 bases and 11 bases, with 19 bases remaining between them. The CDR3 here is CASSDISSSEQYF. As DNA, the CDR3 is TGTGCCAGCAGCGATATTTCTAGTTCTGAGCAGTACTTC.

The V gene is TRBV21-1, the J gene TRBJ2-7; TRBD2, the D gene given by the table, was not confirmed from the DNA. TRBV21-1 is termed a pseudogene. The CDR3 loop spans 14 amino acids. CDR3 region: CASTRLESFYEQYF. The CDR3 DNA follows: TGTGCCAGCACAAGGTTGGAGTCCTTTTACGAGCAGTACTTC.

V and J are TRBV15 and TRBJ2-7, with 9 bases lining up with TRBD1. Germline loops: CDR1 LNHNV, CDR2 YYDKDF (reference sequence). V shed 4 bases, J shed 6 bases, and the junction held 10 bases outside the gene matches. The CDR3 totals 15 residues. The CDR3 sequence: CATSTSGQGFVEQYF. Here the CDR3 DNA reads TGTGCCACCAGCACCTCGGGACAGGGCTTTGTCGAGCAGTACTTC.

Points on this clone: Relative to the germline gene, one junction end is altered; a read error may explain this. The rearrangement joins TRBV7-9 to TRBJ2-1, with a possible D match to TRBD2 (5 bases). The CDR3 sequence is 15 residues long. CDR1 SEHNR and CDR2 FQNEAQ come from the germline V gene (reference sequence). The CDR3 protein is CSSSLGGVLYNEQFF. Here the CDR3 DNA reads TGTTCCAGCAGCCTCGGAGGCGTCCTATACAATGAGCAGTTCTTC.

The chain is built from TRBV7-2 and TRBJ2-7, with no clear D. Germline assignment: CDR1 SGHTA and CDR2 FQGNSA. Trimming took 2 bases from V and 2 from J, leaving 13 bases between them. This CDR3 has 15 residues. The CDR3 loop reads CASSLPTGSTYEQYF. The CDR3 DNA reads TGTGCCAGCAGCTTACCAACCGGGTCTACCTACGAGCAGTACTTC.